This T cell receptor (beta chain) was recovered during a study of CDR3 diversity in severe acne. Germline-derived CDR1 and CDR2 are SGHRS and YFSETQ. The CDR3 length is 14 residues. MiXCR, applied by TCRdb to the PCR reads, yields one record per CDR3 protein. The sample has more than 70,000 distinct CDR3 sequences, about 53% seen once. Comments on this clonotype: Germline is not matched at one junction end, which may reflect a read error.

The clonotype was recovered from a male donor with severe acne vulgaris. The sample was blood. V is TRBV5-1 and J is TRBJ1-1; the D gene is possibly TRBD1 (5 bases). The CDR3 DNA sequence: TGCGCCAGCAGCTTGGCAGGGATGAACACTGAAGCTTGCTTT. This encodes CASSLAGMNTEACF.